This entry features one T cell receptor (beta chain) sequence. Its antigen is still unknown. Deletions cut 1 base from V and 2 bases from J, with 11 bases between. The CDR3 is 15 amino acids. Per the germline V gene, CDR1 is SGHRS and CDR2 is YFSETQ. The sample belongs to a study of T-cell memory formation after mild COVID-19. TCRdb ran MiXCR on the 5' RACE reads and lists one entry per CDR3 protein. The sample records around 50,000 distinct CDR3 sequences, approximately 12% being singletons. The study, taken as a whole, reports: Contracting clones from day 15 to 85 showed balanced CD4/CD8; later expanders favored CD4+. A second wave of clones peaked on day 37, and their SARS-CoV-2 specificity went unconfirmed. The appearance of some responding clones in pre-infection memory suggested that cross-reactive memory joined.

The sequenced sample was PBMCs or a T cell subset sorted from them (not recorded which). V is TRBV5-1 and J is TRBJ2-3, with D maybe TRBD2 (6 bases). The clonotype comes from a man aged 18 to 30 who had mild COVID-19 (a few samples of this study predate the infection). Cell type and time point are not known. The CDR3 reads CASSLLDYSTDTQYF. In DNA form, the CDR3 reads TGCGCCAGCAGCTTGCTGGACTATTCCACAGATACGCAGTATTTT.